This TCR beta chain was profiled in a study of Graves' ophthalmopathy and Graves' hyperthyroidism. This clonotype was found many times. Its antigen is undetermined. Amplified material comprised TCR beta CDR3 regions derived from RNA transcripts. RT-PCR was first run with HTBI primers, then multiplex PCR in a second round. TCRdb reanalysed the multiplex PCR reads using MiXCR and keeps one entry per CDR3 protein. The repertoire holds about 200,000 distinct CDR3 sequences, just under 30% seen once, with approximately 8.2% in the top ten. Overall study findings and caveats: Ophthalmopathy could be told apart from stable hyperthyroidism by a 13-signature model (about 90% sensitivity, approximately 76% specificity). With a specificity of 72.22% and a sensitivity of around 70%, the model predicted ophthalmopathy progression.

Certain patients were not enrolled. These were patients with other autoimmune diseases, uncontrolled infections, pregnancy or lactation. Diagnosis was based on clinical symptoms, serum thyroxine, TRAb, thyroid ultrasound and orbital computed tomography. The sequence was collected from a man aged 50-59 years with Graves' ophthalmopathy. Sequenced input: peripheral blood.

CDR3 residues: CASSFIGEGGELFF. The CDR3 DNA reads TGTGCCAGCAGTTTCATTGGGGAAGGCGGGGAGCTGTTTTTT. The V call is TRBV27, the J call TRBJ2-2; D remains ambiguous. The germline V gene has CDR1 MNHEY and CDR2 SMNVEV (reference sequence). Between the trimmed V and J ends, which lost 3 bases and 7 bases, there was a span of 12 bases. CDR3 size: 14 residues.